This entry is about one T cell receptor beta chain. The table came from immunoSEQ multiplex PCR; TCRdb's copy has only in-frame clones and leaves some out. The sample includes about 360,000 clones, around 87% of them seen just once. Which cohort a participant joined came from the clinical history participants gave. The data derive from a study of blood T cell repertoires in COVID-19. Overall study: Two negative PCRs, clearance, or symptom resolution had been documented for recovered Cohort 3 donors. Researchers got acute and convalescent COVID-19 samples from the United States, Italy and Spain. Sources were T cells, B-cell-depleted T cells, or PBMCs; the material itself was cDNA or gDNA.

The CDR3 totals 16 residues. Losses at the gene ends were 2 bases for V and 4 bases for J; bases not matched to a gene: 10. Per germline, CDR1 MGHDK and CDR2 SYGVNS. Sequencing was performed on PBMCs or T cells enriched from blood (not recorded which). The sequence came from a man between 35 and 55 years old in a cohort exposed to, infected with or recovered from COVID-19 (not recorded which). The chain recombines TRBV25-1 with TRBJ1-2, with 7 bases identical to TRBD1. CDR3 DNA sequence: TGTGCCAGCAGTGAACCCGGGACAGCGAATATCTATGGCTACACCTTC. Translation gives CASSEPGTANIYGYTF.